This T cell receptor beta chain was documented in a study of cytomegalovirus exposure and HLA in healthy donors listed by TCRdb under 2017. Study-level background: An earlier analysis of some 500 of the donors reported approximately 290 Gb of sequence data and around 110 million unique TCR beta sequences from 150 million to 200 million T cells. Roughly 300 gigabases of sequencing data and tens of millions of unique TCR sequences were included in an early release covering 550 to 650 HLA-typed donors. Of the 300 to 500 genotyped donors, 81% were placed in the genetic ancestry cluster associated with self-reported Caucasian donors. The study aimed to test whether cataloging public T cell receptors could reveal signatures of past pathogen exposure. The study used immunosequencing to profile the T cell repertoires of several hundred subjects and linked those repertoires to cytomegalovirus serostatus. Along with the roughly 670-subject first cohort, a separate validation cohort of approximately 110 different subjects was used. To predict cytomegalovirus infection status, the study combined high-throughput TCR immunosequencing, statistical association of individual TCRs with disease status, and machine learning. A later analysis re-examined previously published TCR beta repertoires from more than 550 donors and added high-resolution HLA genotyping to investigate patterns of TCR occurrence. The later analysis used no new phenotypic data to find candidate immune exposures, relying instead on TCR beta sequences and their occurrence across donors. To decide whether each TCR beta V gene segment behaved as functional or pseudogenic, an earlier analysis of some 580 of the donors relied on high-throughput TCR beta sequencing. Donor age, sex, ethnicity and CMV serostatus were collected together with the repertoire data. Genome-wide SNP genotypes for about 65% of the 666 donors were used in a later genetic analysis, which treated that subset as a discovery cohort. Every repertoire in the discovery cohort had been generated on one and the same sequencing platform. HLA typing covered class I and class II loci at four-digit resolution. The number of typed donors differed by locus: roughly 620-630 for A, B, C, DRB1 and DQB1; 522 for DQA1; 606 for DPA1; and approximately 450 for DPB1. About five DR-DQ haplotypes were treated as single units for association and clustering because of strong linkage in the cohort. Across 300 to 500 genotyped donors of the cohort, an average of roughly 200,000 unique TCR beta nucleotide sequences per donor were sequenced, and roughly 17% of those sequences were non-productive. Study-wide findings and limitations: In an earlier analysis of approximately 600 of the donors, most TCR beta V segments were observed in productive rearrangements about 87% or about 30% of the time, broadly matching IMGT annotations. It was suggested by the authors that the approach could potentially be generalized to other disease states and immunological phenotypes. A later genetic analysis reported fewer N-insertions in productive TCRs among donors in an Asian-associated ancestry cluster than the roughly 700-donor mean. The classifier was reported to diagnose cytomegalovirus status with high specificity and sensitivity in both the original cohort and the validation cohort. The sequencing pipeline was judged likely to have produced a cluster of highly shared sequence variants as a technical artifact. At a false discovery rate of 0.05, a later analysis linked 15,000 to 20,000 TCR beta sequences to specific HLA alleles. Most TCR sequences were observed very rarely across donors, whereas some public TCRs were present in many individuals. In a later analysis, HLA-associated TCR beta chains were found to be more clonally expanded and to have lower generation probabilities than equally common non-associated chains. When HLA alleles, especially DR and DQ, strongly co-occurred, TCR associations were difficult to assign to individual alleles. Correlated functional status among segregating V segments might be attributable to linkage disequilibrium, but an unknown experimental factor could not be ruled out. An association between a missense DCLRE1C variant and V-gene and J-gene trimming of TCR beta chains was found in a later genetic analysis and replicated in an independent cohort. The 87-base-pair reads could not distinguish some IMGT-functional V segments, including TRBV6-2 and TRBV6-3, so those segments were excluded. A total of about 180 TCR beta chains were listed by the study as associated with cytomegalovirus. HLA typing was unavailable for some donors at each locus, so association tests used only the typed subset. The presence/absence analyses assumed that sequencing depth was roughly uniform across donors, and that assumption may not be true. A few of the identified cytomegalovirus-associated TCR beta chains were confirmed in vitro to be specific for cytomegalovirus antigens. CMV serostatus was the only immune exposure information available for the cohort. A further reported finding was that TCR beta sequences accurately predicted the HLA-A and HLA-B alleles for most subjects in the first cohort. Most CMV-associated TCR beta chains appeared to be HLA-restricted in a later analysis, and the HLA associations seemed to be driven largely by CMV exposure. In a later analysis, several top co-occurrence clusters were reported to appear linked to parvovirus B19, influenza, CMV and Epstein-Barr virus. The earlier analysis of nearly 600 of the donors excluded approximately 17 rarely observed V segments, including chromosome 9 orphons, because counts were too low. In a later analysis, TCR association rates were found to vary across HLA loci, with the most associated TCRs seen for DRB1 alleles and the fewest for HLA-C alleles. In this cohort, only TCR beta chains were sequenced, and detectable features were limited by the absence of alpha or paired-chain data.

The cohort consisted of 650 to 700 healthy bone marrow donors. At the time of sampling, all cohort members were nominally healthy, though unrecorded immune exposures were likely present. The donor tested CMV seropositive, placing the donor among the 289 seropositive members of the cohort. A peripheral blood sample was provided by each donor, and peripheral blood mononuclear cells were used for TCR beta sequencing. The Qiagen DNeasy Blood Extraction Kit was used to extract genomic DNA from the blood cell samples. Library prep was done by the immunoSEQ multiplex PCR assay. For the multiplex PCR, a mixture combining 60 forward primers for TCR Vbeta segments and 13 reverse primers for TCR Jbeta segments was used. Amplification of the CDR3 region of rearranged TCR beta genes was performed with a multiplex PCR assay on genomic DNA. The Illumina HiSeq System was used to sequence the amplified TCR beta libraries as 87-base-pair reads. In the original analysis: A later analysis tallied roughly 80 million unique TCR beta chains across the approximately 670 repertoires, and some 10 million of those chains were shared by two or more donors. A nearest-neighbor algorithm error-corrected the raw reads and collapsed the reads into unique sequences, merging closely related sequences to remove PCR and sequencing errors. CDR3 sequences were aligned to IMGT reference sequences to assign V, D and J gene segments. For a sequence to be retained, a match of at least six nucleotides was required to both a V gene segment and a J gene segment. Rearrangements were classified as productive when the CDR3 lacked stop codons and remained in frame with V and J, and all other rearrangements were classified as non-productive. CDR3 was defined according to IMGT convention as the region running from the second conserved V-encoded cysteine to the conserved J-encoded phenylalanine. The earlier analysis of 587 of the donors excluded any sequence lacking an unambiguous match to a single V gene segment. An earlier analysis of over 450 of the donors classified V segments as functional when productive rearrangements were above 56.7% and as segregating when the standard deviation between donors was above 5%. A statistical classification framework was built for diagnosing cytomegalovirus status from the catalog of TCR beta chain sequences. A later analysis assigned V and J genes by comparing TCR nucleotide sequences with IMGT/GENE-DB human TR gene sequences. A later analysis assigned CDR3 sequences and most-parsimonious VDJ recombination scenarios with the TCRdist pipeline. In a later analysis, every TCR beta chain was defined by the combination of its CDR3 amino acid sequence and its V-gene family, and reads without a unique V-gene family were dropped. To address suspected cross-contamination and a sequencing artifact, a later analysis removed over 500 highly shared, low-generation-probability nucleotide sequences. In a later analysis, a clonal expansion index was calculated for each public chain from normalized within-repertoire ranks of inferred template counts. Generation probabilities in a later analysis came from a VDJ recombination model fitted to out-of-frame rearrangements, and those results were checked against IGoR. In a later analysis, hypergeometric tests were used to score TCR-TCR, TCR-HLA and TCR-CMV co-occurrence, with a repertoire-size bias correction applied to TCR pairs. False discovery rates were estimated in a later analysis by permuting HLA or CMV assignments 20 times. In a later analysis, co-occurring TCRs were grouped using DBSCAN, with TCRdist sequence similarity added in when clustering inside HLA-allele-positive subsets. Repertoires with fewer than 30,000 or more than 120,000 public chains were left out of co-occurrence clustering, as were about 5 repertoires with anomalous nucleotide sharing. Held by TCRdb, this immuneACCESS table contains in-frame sequences only and omits some clones. Under half of the omission traces to an unresolved V gene where checked; the cause of the rest is unknown. V and J calls and clone size are copied from that table; D and trimming were computed from the DNA. This sample gives about 93,000 clones in total; roughly 63% of them show up just once. The ten largest account for 5.5% to 6% of the sample.

V is cut by 5 bases and J by 2 bases, and the space between the germline ends is 10 bases. The germline V gene sets CDR1 to SGHTA and CDR2 to FQGTGA. Measured from the cysteine to the phenylalanine, the CDR3 is 14 residues long. The kept DNA is CDR3 alone, 42 bases in frame from the first base. This clone appeared once. No antigen is known for it. Base qualities are not at hand, and no much larger clone is one base apart. Sequenced sample: PBMCs. This clonotype was obtained from a boy younger than 18 in good health and CMV-seropositive. The V and J genes are TRBV7-3 and TRBJ2-1, with TRBD1 as a weak D call on 6 bases. Here is the DNA: TGTGCCAGCAGCCGGACAGCGACCTACAATGAGCAGTTCTTC. It translates to CASSRTATYNEQFF.